The 21 T cell receptor beta chains below come from one sample, sequenced in a study of cytomegalovirus exposure and HLA in healthy donors. PCR employed 60 Vbeta and 13 Jbeta primers. Sequencing was performed with immunoSEQ multiplex PCR; in TCRdb, only in-frame clones are kept and a portion is missing. The sample's table shows fewer than 200,000 clones. What was sequenced was PBMCs. These receptors were taken from a man in his thirties or forties in good health and CMV-seronegative.

The genes are TRBV10-3 and TRBJ2-1; the match to TRBD2 covers 8 bases. The CDR3 contains 15 residues. V lost 6 bases and J lost 5; bases outside the gene matches: 9. Per germline, CDR1 ENHRY and CDR2 SYGVKD. This CDR3 is CAIRALAAGNNEQFF. CDR3 in DNA: TGTGCCATCAGGGCACTAGCGGCTGGTAACAATGAGCAGTTCTTC.

The J gene is TRBJ2-3, the V gene TRBV27, with D perhaps matching TRBD1 (6 bases). Trimming shortened V by 0 bases and J by 0 bases, and 13 bases separated the two germline ends. The CDR3 is made up of 17 amino acids. In germline, CDR1 is MNHEY, CDR2 SMNVEV (reference sequence). The CDR3 nucleotides are TGTGCCAGCAGTTTATCCGGGACACTGATTAGCACAGATACGCAGTATTTT. Its translation: CASSLSGTLISTDTQYF.

This chain joins TRBV5-1 and TRBJ2-1; 11 nucleotides match TRBD2. The V gene end was trimmed by 5 bases and the J gene end by 7 bases; junction bases not matched to a gene: 5. Germline V lookup: CDR1 SGHRS, CDR2 YFSETQ. This CDR3 has 14 residues. The CDR3 is CASRVLAGANEQFF. In DNA form, the CDR3 reads TGCGCCAGCAGAGTACTAGCGGGAGCGAATGAGCAGTTCTTC.

The J gene is TRBJ2-1, the V gene TRBV19; the match to TRBD1 covers 10 bases. The V and J ends lost 4 bases and 0 bases, in that order; junction bases with no gene match: 6. Germline V gives CDR1 LNHDA, CDR2 SQIVND (reference sequence). CDR3 length: 17 amino acids. The CDR3: CASSTSWTGGSYNEQFF. The CDR3 DNA sequence: TGTGCCAGTAGTACCTCCTGGACAGGGGGCTCCTACAATGAGCAGTTCTTC.

This rearrangement joins TRBV4-3 to TRBJ1-2; 9 positions match TRBD1. The ends lost 3 bases at V and 3 bases at J; junction bases unmatched: 11. The V gene's germline CDR1 is LGHNA and CDR2 YSLEER. The CDR3 contains 17 residues. The CDR3 loop is CASSHSTGTGRHYGYTF. The DNA for the CDR3 is TGCGCCAGCAGCCACAGCACCGGGACAGGGCGCCACTATGGCTACACCTTC.

This chain joins TRBV28 and TRBJ2-7; 12 bases fit TRBD2. The V and J ends lost 4 bases and 6 bases, in that order; junction bases with no gene match: 10. This CDR3 is 16 amino acids long. Germline V gene data show CDR1 as MDHEN and CDR2 as SYDVKM. CDR3 in DNA: TGTGCCAGCAGTTCACAGACTAGCGGGAGAATCGGCGAGCAGTACTTC. Its protein product is CASSSQTSGRIGEQYF.

V is TRBV29-1 and J is TRBJ2-5; the match to TRBD1 covers 9 bases. Germline CDR1 is SQVTM and CDR2 is ANQGSEA. V gave up 5 bases and J gave up 5 bases; unmatched junction bases: 3. This CDR3 is 12 amino acids long. In DNA, the CDR3 is TGCAGCGTTCGACAGGGGGGGGAGACCCAGTACTTC. Protein product: CSVRQGGETQYF. The full variable domain, in which reference TRBV29-1 and TRBJ2-5 provide the parts outside the CDR3, is SAVISQKPSRDICQRGTSLTIQCQVDSQVTMMFWYRQQPGQSLTLIATANQGSEATYESGFVIDKFPISRPNLTFSTLTVSNMSPEDSSIYLCSVRQGGETQYFGPGTRLLVL.

The chain carries TRBV7-2 and TRBJ2-3; 7 bases fit TRBD2. Per germline, CDR1 SGHTA and CDR2 FQGNSA. The CDR3 extends over 16 amino acids. The ends lost 4 bases at V and 1 base at J; junction bases unmatched: 8. CDR3 nucleotide sequence: TGTGCCAGCAGCTCAGTGAGCGGGGCTGGCACAGATACGCAGTATTTT. Protein sequence: CASSSVSGAGTDTQYF.

This chain links TRBV27 with TRBJ2-7; 8 bases agree with TRBD1. The CDR3 has 16 residues. V dropped 4 bases and J dropped 4; count of bases not matched to a gene: 12. Germline V gives CDR1 MNHEY, CDR2 SMNVEV (reference sequence). The CDR3 spells CASSSLGQGEEYEQYF. The DNA of the CDR3 is TGTGCCAGCAGTTCCTTAGGACAGGGCGAAGAATACGAGCAGTACTTC.

This chain links TRBV7-2 with TRBJ1-5; D may be TRBD1 (5 bases). This CDR3 is 17 amino acids long. V lost 5 bases, J lost 0 bases, and 17 bases lay in between. Germline V CDR1 and CDR2: SGHTA, FQGNSA. CDR3 coding DNA: TGTGCCAGCAGCCCCCGACAGCTACTTTATAGCAATCAGCCCCAGCATTTT. Protein sequence: CASSPRQLLYSNQPQHF.

The V call is TRBV10-3, the J call TRBJ1-4, with a weak D call TRBD1 (5 bases). Germline-derived CDR1 and CDR2 are ENHRY and SYGVKD. Trimming left V 3 bases short and J 0 bases short, with 20 bases between. The CDR3 covers 19 residues. The DNA of the CDR3 is TGTGCCATCAGTGAAGTGGACGACAGCCAAGTTGCAACTAATGAAAAACTGTTTTTT. This encodes CAISEVDDSQVATNEKLFF.

The chain employs TRBV5-8 and TRBJ1-2, with 9 bases fitting TRBD1. The V and J ends lost 4 bases and 8 bases, in that order; junction bases with no gene match: 15. The CDR3 loop spans 16 amino acids. Germline V gene data show CDR1 as SGHTS and CDR2 as YDEGEE. The CDR3 is CASSLPGQGSLGGYTF. Written as DNA, the CDR3 is TGTGCCAGCAGCCTTCCGGGACAGGGAAGTTTGGGCGGCTACACCTTC. Full variable domain (remainder filled in from reference TRBV5-8 and TRBJ1-2): EAGVTQSPTHLIKTRGQQATLRCSPISGHTSVYWYQQALGLGLQFLLWYDEGEERNRGNFPPRFSGRQFPNYSSELNVNALELEDSALYLCASSLPGQGSLGGYTFGSGTRLTVV.

CDR3 in amino acids: CASRETANNEQFF. The CDR3, as DNA: TGTGCCAGCAGGGAGACAGCCAACAATGAGCAGTTCTTC. The chain employs TRBV28 and TRBJ2-1, with a weak D call TRBD1 (5 bases). The CDR3 contains 13 residues. Trimming took 6 bases from V and 5 from J, leaving 11 bases between them. Germline V gene sequence: CDR1 MDHEN, CDR2 SYDVKM.

V is TRBV7-9 and J is TRBJ1-4, with a tentative D call TRBD1 (5 bases). The CDR3 contains 15 residues. Germline V gives CDR1 SEHNR, CDR2 FQNEAQ (reference sequence). Trimming left V 5 bases short and J 5 bases short, with 15 bases between. CDR3 in amino acids: CASSPAGQPNEKLFF. As DNA, the CDR3 is TGTGCCAGCAGCCCAGCGGGGCAACCAAATGAAAAACTGTTTTTT. Combining the CDR3 with reference TRBV7-9 and TRBJ1-4 gives the whole variable domain DTGVSQNPRHKITKRGQNVTFRCDPISEHNRLYWYRQTLGQGPEFLTYFQNEAQLEKSRLLSDRFSAERPKGSFSTLEIQRTEQGDSAMYLCASSPAGQPNEKLFFGSGTQLSVL.

The chain carries TRBV5-1 and TRBJ2-5, with a weak D call TRBD1 (6 bases). The V gene lost 0 bases and the J gene lost 1 base, with 19 bases spanning the gap. Looked up from germline, CDR1 is SGHRS and CDR2 is YFSETQ. CDR3 length equals 18 residues. CDR3 in DNA: TGCGCCAGCAGCTTGGTATCCCTCGGGGCAGGGGCCCAAGAGACCCAGTACTTC. It specifies CASSLVSLGAGAQETQYF.

The J gene is TRBJ2-1, the V gene TRBV2, with 7 bases fitting TRBD2. The germline V gene encodes CDR1 SNHLY and CDR2 FYNNEI. CDR3 size: 15 residues. V was pared by 6 bases and J by 4 bases, with 9 bases of the junction left unmatched. This CDR3 reads CASSLDWGGYNEQFF. CDR3 DNA: TGTGCCAGCAGCTTGGACTGGGGGGGATACAATGAGCAGTTCTTC.

The chain links TRBV18 to TRBJ2-1; TRBD2 agrees at 14 bases. CDR1 is KGHSH, CDR2 LQKENI, per germline. V was clipped by 2 bases and J by 9 bases; unmatched bases: 3. CDR3 length: 15 residues. This chain's CDR3 is CASSPGLAGGGEQFF. The CDR3 DNA follows: TGTGCCAGCTCACCAGGACTAGCGGGGGGAGGTGAGCAGTTCTTC.

The rearrangement uses TRBV5-1 and TRBJ2-2, with D maybe TRBD1 (6 bases). The germline V gene encodes CDR1 SGHRS and CDR2 YFSETQ. Trimming left V 5 bases short and J 1 base short, with 12 bases between. The CDR3 is 15 amino acids. Written as DNA, the CDR3 is TGCGCCAGCAGTCCCGGGACACTGAACACCGGGGAGCTGTTTTTT. Its protein product is CASSPGTLNTGELFF.

The chain combines TRBV7-9 with TRBJ2-7; 11 nucleotides line up with TRBD2. The CDR3 consists of 15 residues. The germline gives CDR1 SEHNR, CDR2 FQNEAQ (reference sequence). Trimming cost V 4 bases and J 2 bases; bases outside gene matches: 4. As DNA, the CDR3 is TGTGCCAGCAGCTCTCTAGCGGGAGGCCCCTACGAGCAGTACTTC. Encoded protein: CASSSLAGGPYEQYF. Full variable domain (rest looked up from reference TRBV7-9 and TRBJ2-7): DTGVSQNPRHKITKRGQNVTFRCDPISEHNRLYWYRQTLGQGPEFLTYFQNEAQLEKSRLLSDRFSAERPKGSFSTLEIQRTEQGDSAMYLCASSSLAGGPYEQYFGPGTRLTVT.

V is TRBV7-6 and J is TRBJ1-4; 8 bases align to TRBD1. V gave up 5 bases and J gave up 8 bases; unmatched junction bases: 7. Germline V gene lookup returns CDR1 SGHVS and CDR2 FNYEAQ. There are 14 residues in the CDR3. CDR3 sequence (DNA): TGTGCCAGCAGCATCGGACAGGGATCGGAAAAACTGTTTTTT. Translation gives CASSIGQGSEKLFF. The full variable domain, with the rest looked up from reference TRBV7-6 and TRBJ1-4, is GAGVSQSPRYKVTKRGQDVALRCDPISGHVSLYWYRQALGQGPEFLTYFNYEAQQDKSGLPNDRFSAERPEGSISTLTIQRTEQRDSAMYRCASSIGQGSEKLFFGSGTQLSVL.

The chain couples TRBV28 to TRBJ2-7; 10 bases map to TRBD1. Germline-derived CDR1 and CDR2 are MDHEN and SYDVKM. This CDR3 spans 18 amino acids. V shed 3 bases and J 2 bases; nucleotides not matched to a gene: 13. The CDR3 sequence is CASSFPRIETGGPYEQYF. Written as DNA, the CDR3 is TGTGCCAGCAGTTTCCCTCGGATCGAGACAGGGGGCCCCTACGAGCAGTACTTC.